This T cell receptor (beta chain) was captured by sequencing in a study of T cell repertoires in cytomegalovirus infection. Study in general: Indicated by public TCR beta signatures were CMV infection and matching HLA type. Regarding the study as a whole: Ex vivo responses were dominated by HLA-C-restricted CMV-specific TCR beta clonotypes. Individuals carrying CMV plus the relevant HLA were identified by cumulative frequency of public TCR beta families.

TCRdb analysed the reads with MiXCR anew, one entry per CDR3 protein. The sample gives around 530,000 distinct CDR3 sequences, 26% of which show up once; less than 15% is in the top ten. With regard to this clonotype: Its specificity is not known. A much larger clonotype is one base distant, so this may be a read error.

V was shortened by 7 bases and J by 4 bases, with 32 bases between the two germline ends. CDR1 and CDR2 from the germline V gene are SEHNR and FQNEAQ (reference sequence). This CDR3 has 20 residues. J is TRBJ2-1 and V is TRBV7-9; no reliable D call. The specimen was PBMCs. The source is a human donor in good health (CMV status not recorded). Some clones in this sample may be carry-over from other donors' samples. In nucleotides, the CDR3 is TGTGCCAGCAACCCCCCATTAGACAACTCTAGGCCGGTATATTACAATGAGCAGTTCTTC. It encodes CASNPPLDNSRPVYYNEQFF.